This T cell receptor beta chain was observed in a study of blood T cell repertoires in COVID-19. The method was immunoSEQ multiplex PCR; TCRdb's version includes in-frame clones alone and lacks a portion of them. The sample yields about 180,000 clones, roughly 84% seen once. In its sample, this clone was seen once. The sample comprised peripheral blood. This receptor was obtained from an older person with COVID-19, enrolled during active disease.

The DNA of the CDR3 is TGTGCCAGCAGCTTTGAGCCACTCCCCTACGAGCAGTACTTC. It is translated as CASSFEPLPYEQYF. The chain carries TRBV7-2 and TRBJ2-7; D uncertain. V was pared by 3 bases and J by 2 bases, with 11 bases between. CDR3 size: 14 residues. Germline V gene data show CDR1 as SGHTA and CDR2 as FQGNSA.